Below are 2 T cell receptor beta chains sequenced from a single sample in a study of cytomegalovirus exposure and HLA in healthy donors. The PCR contained 60 Vbeta and 13 Jbeta primers. This table comes from immunoSEQ multiplex PCR, and its TCRdb copy is limited to in-frame clones, with some not included. This sample yields more than 85,000 clones, of which 75% to 85% are seen a single time; 2.1% belongs to the top ten. Source material: PBMCs. These receptors were collected from a man in his thirties or forties in good health and CMV-seronegative.

The chain joins TRBV5-1 to TRBJ2-7, with D possibly TRBD1 on 6 matching bases. Germline CDR1 reads SGHRS; CDR2 reads YFSETQ. Trimming shortened V by 4 bases and J by 7 bases, and 24 bases separated the two germline ends. The CDR3 totals 16 residues. The CDR3 DNA sequence: TGCGCCAGCAGCCCCGGACAGACCGGACACTTTTGGGAGCAGTACTTC. Translation gives CASSPGQTGHFWEQYF.

The chain links TRBV6-1 to TRBJ2-3; 9 bases agree with TRBD1. The length of the CDR3 is 16 residues. Germline CDR1 reads MNHNS; CDR2 reads SASEGT. J was trimmed by 4 bases and V by 6 bases; bases with no gene match: 11. The CDR3 DNA reads as TGTGCCAGCAGGGAAAGAACCGGGACAGGGCCAGATACGCAGTATTTT. It codes for CASRERTGTGPDTQYF.